This T cell receptor (beta chain) originates from a study of blood T cell repertoires in COVID-19. About the study: COVID-19 samples collected from the United States, Italy and Spain covered acute and convalescent phases. The cDNA or gDNA used as material had been derived from T cells, B-cell-depleted T cells, or PBMCs.

V dropped 6 bases and J dropped 1 base, with 22 bases sitting between them. CDR1 and CDR2 from the germline V gene are SNHLY and FYNNEI. The CDR3 consists of 18 residues. In the original analysis: Estimation of nucleated cell counts relied on the amplification of reference gene primers. The table came from immunoSEQ multiplex PCR; TCRdb's copy has only in-frame clones and leaves some out. V and J calls and clone size follow that table, whereas D and trimming were derived from the DNA. The data hold hundreds of thousands of clones, with roughly 85% observed a single time. This clone came up once. Material: peripheral blood. This TCR came from a woman aged 30 to 39 with active or convalescent COVID-19. The chain employs TRBV2 and TRBJ2-1; D might be TRBD2 (5 bases). CDR3 protein: CASSPLEAQRLSYNEQFF. The CDR3, as DNA: TGTGCCAGCAGCCCACTCGAGGCCCAGCGGCTTTCCTACAATGAGCAGTTCTTC.